This paragraph covers one TCR beta chain sequence. The data belong to a study of blood T cell repertoires in COVID-19. For the study at large: The origin of the acute and convalescent COVID-19 samples was the United States, Italy and Spain.

Data came from immunoSEQ multiplex PCR; TCRdb stores just in-frame clones and leaves some out. The sample lists about 140,000 clones; over 70% were seen once. The CDR3 runs 15 residues. Germline lookup yields CDR1 PRHDT and CDR2 FYEKMQ (reference sequence). Trimming at V came to 2 bases and at J to 0 bases, leaving 3 bases not matched to a gene. The chain recombines TRBV13 with TRBJ1-2, with TRBD1 identical over 7 bases. The receptor was derived from a man in his sixties with active or convalescent COVID-19. The sequencing sample was made of peripheral blood. The CDR3 DNA reads TGTGCCAGCAGCTTAAATCAGGGGGCTAACTATGGCTACACCTTC. Residues: CASSLNQGANYGYTF.